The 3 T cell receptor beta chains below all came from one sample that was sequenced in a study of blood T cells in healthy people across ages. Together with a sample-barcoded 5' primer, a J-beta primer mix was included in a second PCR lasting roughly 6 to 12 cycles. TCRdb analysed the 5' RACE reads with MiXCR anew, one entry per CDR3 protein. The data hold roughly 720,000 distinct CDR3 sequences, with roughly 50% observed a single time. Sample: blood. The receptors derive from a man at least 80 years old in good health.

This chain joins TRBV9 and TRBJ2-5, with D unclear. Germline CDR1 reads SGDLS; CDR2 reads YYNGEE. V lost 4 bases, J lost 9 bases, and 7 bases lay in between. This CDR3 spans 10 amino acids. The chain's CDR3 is CASSPSPQYF. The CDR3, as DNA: TGTGCCAGCAGCCCATCCCCCCAGTACTTC.

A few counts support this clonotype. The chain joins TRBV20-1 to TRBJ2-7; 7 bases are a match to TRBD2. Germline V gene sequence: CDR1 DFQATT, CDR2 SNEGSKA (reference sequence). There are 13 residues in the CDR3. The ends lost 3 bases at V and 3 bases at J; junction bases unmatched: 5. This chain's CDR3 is CSASGGLVYEQYF. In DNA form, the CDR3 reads TGCAGTGCTAGCGGAGGACTAGTCTACGAGCAGTACTTC.

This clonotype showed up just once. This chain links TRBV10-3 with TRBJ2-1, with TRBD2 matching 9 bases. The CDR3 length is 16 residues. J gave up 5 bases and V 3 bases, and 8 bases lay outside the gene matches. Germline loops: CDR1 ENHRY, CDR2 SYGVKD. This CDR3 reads CAISEAGTSLDNEQFF. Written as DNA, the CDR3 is TGTGCCATCAGTGAAGCCGGGACTAGCTTAGACAATGAGCAGTTCTTC.